A selection of T cell receptor beta chains follows, all from one sample in a study of cytomegalovirus exposure and HLA in healthy donors. TCRdb's table, derived via immunoSEQ multiplex PCR, lists solely in-frame clones and lacks some. In the table there are around 61,000 clones, approximately 64% of which are singletons. The sequenced sample consisted of PBMCs. These receptors were collected from a man aged 35 to 55 in good health and CMV-seropositive. Both conserved end residues are trimmed from each CDR3. Fields, in order: CDR3 length, J gene, V gene, D gene, CDR3 protein. The D gene is left open where the match is weak.

13,TRBJ2-7,TRBV6-1,TRBD2,ASSEGLARTWEQY
13,TRBJ2-5,TRBV5-8,-,ASSSGTFNGETQY
15,TRBJ2-2,TRBV7-9,TRBD1,ASSSNQDRGRTGELF
13,TRBJ1-6,TRBV10-3,-,AISESAGPNSPLH
12,TRBJ1-1,TRBV4-1,-,ASSQPQGNTEAF
16,TRBJ1-6,TRBV9,TRBD1,ASSVVEGGIDRGSPLH
15,TRBJ2-2,TRBV19,TRBD1,ASISGLRDRGPGELF
12,TRBJ1-1,TRBV4-1,TRBD1,ASSYGQGGTEAF
11,TRBJ2-5,TRBV7-2,TRBD1,ASSSTGKETQY
13,TRBJ1-1,TRBV30,TRBD1,AWRWDRGGNTEAF
11,TRBJ2-2,TRBV7-9,-,ASSLVRAGELF
12,TRBJ2-1,TRBV18,TRBD1,ASSTPGQVWGQF
13,TRBJ2-7,TRBV6-6,TRBD1,ASSGVGTGRNEQY
13,TRBJ2-1,TRBV5-8,-,ASSLTEGAHNEQF
10,TRBJ2-2,TRBV29-1,-,SVYSGTGELF
11,TRBJ1-4,TRBV10-2,-,ASRGNVNEKLF
13,TRBJ1-5,TRBV10-3,-,AISVVGDSNQPQH
12,TRBJ1-1,TRBV5-4,TRBD1,ASSLVGTGGEAF
18,TRBJ2-3,TRBV4-3,TRBD2,ASSQRPKVGAGGPADTQY
10,TRBJ1-4,TRBV29-1,-,SVLQGGEKLF
12,TRBJ2-7,TRBV7-9,-,ASSSLTGSYEQY
11,TRBJ2-7,TRBV4-1,TRBD1,ASSLRQGYEQY
12,TRBJ2-2,TRBV6-1,-,ASSEYREAGELF
12,TRBJ2-7,TRBV9,-,ASSEGTGGYEQY
11,TRBJ1-2,TRBV27,TRBD1,ATSDRENYGYT
15,TRBJ1-6,TRBV18,-,ASSPTAGAGDNSPLH
13,TRBJ2-7,TRBV5-1,-,ASSLQLAASYEQY
15,TRBJ2-5,TRBV25-1,-,ASSETRYGAGRETQY
12,TRBJ2-3,TRBV29-1,-,SVKRGGYTDTQY
12,-,TRBV11-2,-,ASSSARLLYEQY
12,TRBJ1-5,TRBV7-9,TRBD1,ASSFTGVNQPQH
12,TRBJ2-1,TRBV30,-,ASSRSATYNEQF